The 17 T cell receptor beta chains presented below share a single source sample, sequenced in a study of post-analysis software for immune sequencing data. Study conclusions and caveats: Elevated frequency relative to controls characterized roughly 5 TRBV segments in patients, TRBV5-6, TRBV5-1 and TRBV20-1 among them.

Incorporated into the TCR beta cDNA libraries were unique molecular identifiers, which served to reduce PCR and sequencing biases. TCRdb processed the PCR reads anew with MiXCR; each CDR3 protein has one entry. Of about 380,000 distinct CDR3 sequences in the sample, roughly 30% are singletons; the top ten hold around 15%. For these receptors, no antigen is known. Sequencing was done on a sample of blood. The receptors stem from a girl aged 5-17 years with multiple sclerosis.

The J gene is TRBJ2-3, the V gene TRBV4-3, with 8 bases identical to TRBD2. V shed 2 bases, J shed 4 bases, and the junction held 8 bases outside the gene matches. Germline V lookup: CDR1 LGHNA, CDR2 YSLEER. This CDR3 has 16 residues. CDR3 residues: CASSQLTGLGSDTQYF. CDR3 nucleotide sequence: TGCGCCAGCAGCCAATTAACGGGACTAGGTTCAGATACGCAGTATTTT.

This rearrangement joins TRBV28 to TRBJ2-5; D may be TRBD2 (5 bases). Germline V gene data show CDR1 as MDHEN and CDR2 as SYDVKM. This CDR3 spans 14 amino acids. V lost 5 bases and J lost 3, with 13 bases in between. Here the CDR3 reads CASSRTQEKETQYF. DNA for the CDR3: TGTGCCAGCAGTCGGACTCAAGAAAAAGAGACCCAGTACTTC. The variable domain in full, with the rest retrieved from reference TRBV28 and TRBJ2-5, is DVKVTQSSRYLVKRTGEKVFLECVQDMDHENMFWYRQDPGLGLRLIYFSYDVKMKEKGDIPEGYSVSREKKERFSLILESASTNQTSMYLCASSRTQEKETQYFGPGTRLLVL.

Many counts were recorded for this clonotype. J is TRBJ1-1 and V is TRBV12-3 or TRBV12-4, with 7 positions matching TRBD1. Germline trimming cut 10 bases from V and 2 bases from J; bases unmatched to any gene: 10. The CDR3 extends over 14 amino acids. The CDR3 DNA sequence: TGTGCCATCGTACTAGGACAGGTAAACACTGAAGCTTTCTTT. Translation gives CAIVLGQVNTEAFF.

This clonotype was observed a few times. V gene TRBV3-1 combines with J gene TRBJ2-7; no clear D gene. V was clipped by 0 bases and J by 0 bases, with 12 bases between them. CDR1 LGHDT and CDR2 YNNKEL come from the germline V gene (reference sequence). This CDR3 is 16 amino acids long. For the CDR3, the DNA is TGTGCCAGCAGCCAAGATAGAGGACCGAGCTCCTACGAGCAGTACTTC. This codes for CASSQDRGPSSYEQYF.

CDR3 in DNA: TGTGCCAGCACCTGGACATTTGGGAACACTGAAGCTTTCTTT. The encoded protein is CASTWTFGNTEAFF. This chain links TRBV28 with TRBJ1-1, with D perhaps TRBD1 (5 bases). Germline CDR1 and CDR2: MDHEN and SYDVKM. This CDR3 is built from 14 residues. Trimming removed 7 bases at V and 1 base at J, with 13 bases between.

The V and J genes are TRBV6-1 and TRBJ2-1, with D perhaps matching TRBD2 (6 bases). The V gene's germline CDR1 is MNHNS and CDR2 SASEGT. The CDR3 sequence is 15 residues long. V shed 2 bases and J shed 8 bases, with 16 bases lying between them. For the CDR3, the DNA is TGTGCCAGCAGTGAACGGGCAGTTTCTAGCGATGAGCAGTTCTTC. It is translated as CASSERAVSSDEQFF.

There are many counts of this clonotype. The CDR3 nucleotides read TGTGCCAGCAGCTTATCACTAGCGGGGACAGATACGCAGTATTTT. Translating it yields CASSLSLAGTDTQYF. The V gene is TRBV7-3, the J gene TRBJ2-3, with TRBD2 identical over 10 bases. With 2 bases clipped from V and 3 bases from J, the junction kept 2 bases outside the gene matches. Germline CDR1 reads SGHTA; CDR2 reads FQGTGA. This CDR3 is built from 15 residues.

This clonotype was counted at least ten times. The chain recombines TRBV12-3 or TRBV12-4 with TRBJ2-1, with 10 bases matching TRBD2. CDR3 length: 14 amino acids. After removal of 6 bases from V and 5 bases from J, the junction contained 4 bases not matched to a gene. The CDR3 DNA sequence: TGTGCCAGCAGCGGGACTAGCGTCCACAATGAGCAGTTCTTC. Residues: CASSGTSVHNEQFF.

This clonotype has just a few counts. The rearrangement joins TRBV6-1 to TRBJ2-7, with D unresolved. The J call may be in error: the DNA end matches TRBJ2-5 better. CDR3 length: 13 amino acids. Germline CDR1 reads MNHNS; CDR2 reads SASEGT. CDR3 loop: CASSEMGAETQYF. CDR3 nucleotide sequence: TGTGCCAGCAGTGAAATGGGTGCAGAGACCCAGTACTTC.

V usage is TRBV9 and J usage is TRBJ2-3, with D uncertain. Germline lookup yields CDR1 SGDLS and CDR2 YYNGEE. V lost 0 bases to trimming and J lost 3 bases, with 2 bases between them. The CDR3 runs to 12 residues. The CDR3 is CASSVETDTQYF. The CDR3 region has the DNA TGTGCCAGCAGCGTAGAAACAGATACGCAGTATTTT.

The genes are TRBV7-2 and TRBJ1-1, with D hard to call. The ends were cut back, 0 bases at V and 4 bases at J, with 9 bases in the middle. The CDR3 covers 14 residues. Looked up from germline, CDR1 is SGHTA and CDR2 is FQGNSA. CDR3 DNA: TGTGCCAGCAGCTTAGCCGGCAGAGTCACTGAAGCTTTCTTT. It specifies CASSLAGRVTEAFF.

This clonotype was seen more than once but under ten times. This chain connects TRBV12-3 or TRBV12-4 to TRBJ1-5; D gene unclear. Deletions cut 7 bases from V and 5 bases from J, with 9 bases between. The CDR3 is made up of 12 amino acids. Here the CDR3 reads CASNKDHQPQHF. For the CDR3, the DNA is TGTGCCAGCAATAAAGACCATCAGCCCCAGCATTTT.

The sample holds a few counts of this clonotype. V is TRBV7-2 and J is TRBJ2-7; possibly TRBD2 for D (6 bases). Trimming stripped 9 bases from V and 1 base from J, with 16 bases between. Germline V gives CDR1 SGHTA, CDR2 FQGNSA. The CDR3 is made up of 14 amino acids. The CDR3: CASSDRGTSYEQYF. Here the CDR3 DNA reads TGTGCCAGTAGCGACCGGGGGACTTCCTACGAGCAGTACTTC.

The chain links TRBV7-3 to TRBJ2-5; possibly TRBD1 for D (6 bases). The CDR3 has 15 amino acids. V was shortened by 2 bases and J by 2 bases, with 12 bases between the two germline ends. CDR1 and CDR2 from the germline V gene are SGHTA and FQGTGA. The CDR3 DNA is TGTGCCAGCAGCTTAGTCCCGGACAGACAAGAGACCCAGTACTTC. Encoded protein: CASSLVPDRQETQYF.

This clonotype was seen more than once but under ten times. The V and J genes are TRBV20-1 and TRBJ1-5; D is perhaps TRBD1 (5 bases). Germline lookup yields CDR1 DFQATT and CDR2 SNEGSKA (reference sequence). V was clipped by 0 bases and J by 2 bases, with 23 bases between them. The CDR3 loop spans 19 amino acids. The CDR3 nucleotides read TGCAGTGCTAGAGATCGGAAGGGGCTGGACTCCAAACGCAATCAGCCCCAGCATTTT. This translates into CSARDRKGLDSKRNQPQHF.

This clonotype was found a few times. This chain links TRBV11-2 with TRBJ2-3, with 10 positions matching TRBD2. Unmatched junction bases numbered 6, after V lost 0 bases and J lost 0 bases. This CDR3 is 18 amino acids long. Germline assignment: CDR1 SGHAT and CDR2 FQNNGV. In DNA form, the CDR3 reads TGTGCCAGCAGCTTAGATGGCCTAGCGGGGGCGAGCACAGATACGCAGTATTTT. Encoded protein: CASSLDGLAGASTDTQYF.

The V gene is TRBV6-1, the J gene TRBJ2-1, with 8 bases identical to TRBD2. J lost 2 bases, V lost 5 bases, and 2 bases had no gene match. CDR1 is MNHNS, CDR2 SASEGT, per germline. The CDR3 is 14 amino acids. The CDR3 reads CASSNGGAYNEQFF. CDR3 bases: TGTGCCAGCAGTAACGGGGGGGCCTACAATGAGCAGTTCTTC.